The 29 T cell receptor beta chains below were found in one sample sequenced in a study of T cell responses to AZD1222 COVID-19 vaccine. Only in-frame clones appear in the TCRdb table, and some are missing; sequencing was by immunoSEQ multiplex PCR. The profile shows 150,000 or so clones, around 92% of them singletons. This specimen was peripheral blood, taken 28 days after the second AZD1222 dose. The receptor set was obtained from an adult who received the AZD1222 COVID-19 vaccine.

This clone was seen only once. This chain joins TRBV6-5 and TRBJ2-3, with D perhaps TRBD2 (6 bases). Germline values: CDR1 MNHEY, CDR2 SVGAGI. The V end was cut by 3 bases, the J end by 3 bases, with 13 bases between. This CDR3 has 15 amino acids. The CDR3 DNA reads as TGTGCCAGCAGTTATGGGGGGAGTGGGACAGATACGCAGTATTTT. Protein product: CASSYGGSGTDTQYF.

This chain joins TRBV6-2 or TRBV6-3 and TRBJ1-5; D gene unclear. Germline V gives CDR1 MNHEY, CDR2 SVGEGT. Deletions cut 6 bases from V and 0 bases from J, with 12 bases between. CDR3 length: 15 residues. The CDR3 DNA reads TGTGCCAGCAGCCGAGATTTTTATAGCAATCAGCCCCAGCATTTT. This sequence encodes CASSRDFYSNQPQHF.

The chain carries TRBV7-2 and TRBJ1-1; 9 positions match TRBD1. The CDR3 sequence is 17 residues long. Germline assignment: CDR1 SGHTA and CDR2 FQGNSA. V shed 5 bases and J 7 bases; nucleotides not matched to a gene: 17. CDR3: CASSAEAGGQGGNEAFF. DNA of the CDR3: TGTGCCAGCAGCGCCGAGGCAGGGGGACAGGGAGGGAATGAAGCTTTCTTT.

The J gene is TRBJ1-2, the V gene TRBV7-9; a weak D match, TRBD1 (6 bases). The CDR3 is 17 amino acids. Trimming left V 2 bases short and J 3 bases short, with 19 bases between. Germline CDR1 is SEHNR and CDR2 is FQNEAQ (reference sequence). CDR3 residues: CASSLFPGALGDYGYTF. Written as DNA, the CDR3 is TGTGCCAGCAGCTTATTTCCGGGGGCATTGGGGGACTATGGCTACACCTTC.

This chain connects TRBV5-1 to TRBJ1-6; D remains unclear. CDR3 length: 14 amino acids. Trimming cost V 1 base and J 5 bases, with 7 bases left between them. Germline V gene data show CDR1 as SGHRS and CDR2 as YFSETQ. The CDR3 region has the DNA TGCGCCAGCAGCTTGCAGACTAATAATTCACCCCTCCACTTT. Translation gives CASSLQTNNSPLHF.

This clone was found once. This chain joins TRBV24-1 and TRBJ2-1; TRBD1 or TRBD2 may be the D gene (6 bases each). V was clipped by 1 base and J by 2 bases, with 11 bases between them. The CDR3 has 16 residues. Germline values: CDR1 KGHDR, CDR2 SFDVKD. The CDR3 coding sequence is TGTGCCACCAGTGATTTTACGGGGGCGACCTACAATGAGCAGTTCTTC. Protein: CATSDFTGATYNEQFF.

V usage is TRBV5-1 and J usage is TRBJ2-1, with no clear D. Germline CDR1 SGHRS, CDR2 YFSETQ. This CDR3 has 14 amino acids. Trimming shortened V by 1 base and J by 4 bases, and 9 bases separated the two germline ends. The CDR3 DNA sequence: TGCGCCAGCAGCTTGTCAGGTTTATACAATGAGCAGTTCTTC. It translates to CASSLSGLYNEQFF.

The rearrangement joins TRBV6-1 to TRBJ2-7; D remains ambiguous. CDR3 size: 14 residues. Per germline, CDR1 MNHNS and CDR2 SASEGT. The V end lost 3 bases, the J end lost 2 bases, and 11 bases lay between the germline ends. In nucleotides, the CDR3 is TGTGCCAGCAGTGACAAGCCATGGCCCTACGAGCAGTACTTC. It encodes CASSDKPWPYEQYF.

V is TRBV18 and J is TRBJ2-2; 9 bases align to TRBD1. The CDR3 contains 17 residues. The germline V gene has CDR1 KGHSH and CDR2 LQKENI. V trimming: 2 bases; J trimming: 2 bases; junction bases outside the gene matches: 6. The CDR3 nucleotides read TGTGCCAGCTCACCATTGGACAGGGGTGTTAACACCGGGGAGCTGTTTTTT. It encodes CASSPLDRGVNTGELFF. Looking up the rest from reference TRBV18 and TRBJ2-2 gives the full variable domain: NAGVMQNPRHLVRRRGQEARLRCSPMKGHSHVYWYRQLPEEGLKFMVYLQKENIIDESGMPKERFSAEFPKEGPSILRIQQVVRGDSAAYFCASSPLDRGVNTGELFFGEGSRLTVL.

The CDR3 DNA is TGTGCCAGCAGCTTGCCGGGACAGGGGGATGGTGCTAATGAAAAACTGTTTTTT. Residues: CASSLPGQGDGANEKLFF. The chain couples TRBV14 to TRBJ1-4; 11 bases fit TRBD1. V shed 5 bases and J 3 bases; nucleotides not matched to a gene: 11. The germline CDR1 and CDR2 sequences are SGHDN and FVKESK. The CDR3 sequence is 18 residues long.

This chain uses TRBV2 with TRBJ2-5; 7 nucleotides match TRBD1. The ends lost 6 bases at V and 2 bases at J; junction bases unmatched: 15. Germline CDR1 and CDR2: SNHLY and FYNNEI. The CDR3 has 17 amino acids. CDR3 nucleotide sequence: TGTGCCAGCAGCGGGCTAGGGACAGTAAGAAAACAAGAGACCCAGTACTTC. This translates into CASSGLGTVRKQETQYF.

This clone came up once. CDR3 residues: CASSLERGGRSGNTIYF. CDR3 nucleotide sequence: TGTGCCAGCAGCTTAGAGAGGGGTGGCCGCTCTGGAAACACCATATATTTT. The chain joins TRBV7-2 to TRBJ1-3; a possible D gene is TRBD1 (5 bases). The CDR3 is made up of 17 amino acids. Germline V CDR1 and CDR2: SGHTA, FQGNSA. Trimming shortened V by 1 base and J by 0 bases, and 13 bases separated the two germline ends.

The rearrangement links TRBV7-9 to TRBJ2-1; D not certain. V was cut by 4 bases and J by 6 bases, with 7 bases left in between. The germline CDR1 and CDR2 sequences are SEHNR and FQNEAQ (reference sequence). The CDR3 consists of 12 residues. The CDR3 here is CASSSSTNEQFF. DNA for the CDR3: TGTGCCAGCAGCTCGTCTACCAATGAGCAGTTCTTC.

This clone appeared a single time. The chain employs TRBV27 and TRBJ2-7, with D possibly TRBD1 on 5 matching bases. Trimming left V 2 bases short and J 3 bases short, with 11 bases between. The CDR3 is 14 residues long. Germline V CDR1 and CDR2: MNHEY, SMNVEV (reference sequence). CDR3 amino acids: CASSLTGTLYEQYF. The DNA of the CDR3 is TGTGCCAGCAGTTTAACAGGAACTCTCTACGAGCAGTACTTC.

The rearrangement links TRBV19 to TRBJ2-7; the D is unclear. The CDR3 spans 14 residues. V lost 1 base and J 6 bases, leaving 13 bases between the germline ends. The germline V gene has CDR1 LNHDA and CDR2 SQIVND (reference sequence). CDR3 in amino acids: CASSIGAQRSEQYF. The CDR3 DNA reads TGTGCCAGTAGTATAGGGGCCCAGAGGAGCGAGCAGTACTTC. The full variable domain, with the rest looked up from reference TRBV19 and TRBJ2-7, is DGGITQSPKYLFRKEGQNVTLSCEQNLNHDAMYWYRQDPGQGLRLIYYSQIVNDFQKGDIAEGYSVSREKKESFPLTVTSAQKNPTAFYLCASSIGAQRSEQYFGPGTRLTVT.

The CDR3 sequence is CASSSAPGTGELFF. The CDR3 DNA sequence: TGTGCCAGCAGCTCCGCCCCGGGGACCGGGGAGCTGTTTTTT. V gene TRBV11-3 combines with J gene TRBJ2-2; possible D gene TRBD2, 5 bases. With 4 bases removed from V and 5 bases from J, the gap between germline ends came to 11 bases. This CDR3 comprises 14 residues. The germline gives CDR1 SGHNT, CDR2 YENEEA.

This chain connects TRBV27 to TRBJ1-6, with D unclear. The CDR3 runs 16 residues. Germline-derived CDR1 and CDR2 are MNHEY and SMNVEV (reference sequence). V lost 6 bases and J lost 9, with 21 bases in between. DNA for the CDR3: TGTGCCAGCAGCTCCCTGTTGGGCGGACTTTCTTCACCCCTCCACTTT. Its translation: CASSSLLGGLSSPLHF.

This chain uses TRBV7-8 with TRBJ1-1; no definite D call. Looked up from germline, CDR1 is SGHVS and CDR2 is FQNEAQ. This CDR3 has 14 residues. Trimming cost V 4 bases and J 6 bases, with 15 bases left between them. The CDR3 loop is CASSSIRENPEAFF. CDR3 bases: TGTGCCAGCAGCTCAATCCGGGAAAACCCTGAAGCTTTCTTT.

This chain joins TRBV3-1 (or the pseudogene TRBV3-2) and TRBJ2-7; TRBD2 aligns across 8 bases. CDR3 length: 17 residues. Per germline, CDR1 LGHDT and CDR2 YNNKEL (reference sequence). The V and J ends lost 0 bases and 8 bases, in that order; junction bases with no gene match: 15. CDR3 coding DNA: TGTGCCAGCAGCCAAGATAACAGCGGGAGTCAAGGAGGCCAGCAGTACTTC. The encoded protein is CASSQDNSGSQGGQQYF.

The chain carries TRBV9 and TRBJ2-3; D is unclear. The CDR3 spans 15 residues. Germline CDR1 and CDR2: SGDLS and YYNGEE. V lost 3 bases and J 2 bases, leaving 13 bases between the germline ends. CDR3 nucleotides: TGTGCCAGCAGCGCTGACTTGCGGACCACAGATACGCAGTATTTT. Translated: CASSADLRTTDTQYF.

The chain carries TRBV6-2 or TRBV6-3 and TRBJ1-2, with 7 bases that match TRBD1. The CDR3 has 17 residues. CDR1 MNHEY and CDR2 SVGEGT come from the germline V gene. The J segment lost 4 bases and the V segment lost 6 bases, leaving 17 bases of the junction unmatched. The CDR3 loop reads CASSKDATGTEIYGYTF. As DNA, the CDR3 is TGTGCCAGCAGCAAAGACGCAACCGGGACAGAGATCTATGGCTACACCTTC.

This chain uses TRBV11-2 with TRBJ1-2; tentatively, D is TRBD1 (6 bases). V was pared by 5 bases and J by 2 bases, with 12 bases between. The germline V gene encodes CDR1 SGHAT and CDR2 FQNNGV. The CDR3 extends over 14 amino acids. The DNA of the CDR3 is TGTGCCAGCAGCCTTGGGACACCGAACTATGGCTACACCTTC. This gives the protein CASSLGTPNYGYTF.

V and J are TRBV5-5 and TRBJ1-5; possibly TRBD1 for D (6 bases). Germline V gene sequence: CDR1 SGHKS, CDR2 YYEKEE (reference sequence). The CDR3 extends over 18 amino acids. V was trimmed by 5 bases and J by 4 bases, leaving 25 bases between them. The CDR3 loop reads CASRLLGHRMDGNQPQHF. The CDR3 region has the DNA TGTGCCAGCAGGCTTCTGGGACATAGGATGGACGGGAATCAGCCCCAGCATTTT. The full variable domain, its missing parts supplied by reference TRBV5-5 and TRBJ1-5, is DAGVTQSPTHLIKTRGQQVTLRCSPISGHKSVSWYQQVLGQGPQFIFQYYEKEERGRGNFPDRFSARQFPNYSSELNVNALLLGDSALYLCASRLLGHRMDGNQPQHFGDGTRLSIL.

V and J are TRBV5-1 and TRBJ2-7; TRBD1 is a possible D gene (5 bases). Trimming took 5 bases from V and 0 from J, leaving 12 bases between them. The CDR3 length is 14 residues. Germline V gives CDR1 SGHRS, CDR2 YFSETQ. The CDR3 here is CASSQDGHSYEQYF. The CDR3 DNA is TGCGCCAGCAGTCAGGACGGACACTCCTACGAGCAGTACTTC.

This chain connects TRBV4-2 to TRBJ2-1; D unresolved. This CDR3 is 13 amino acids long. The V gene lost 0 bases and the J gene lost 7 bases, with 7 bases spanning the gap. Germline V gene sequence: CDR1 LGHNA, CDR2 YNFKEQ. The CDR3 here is CASSQDGPNEQFF. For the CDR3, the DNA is TGTGCCAGCAGCCAAGATGGGCCGAATGAGCAGTTCTTC.

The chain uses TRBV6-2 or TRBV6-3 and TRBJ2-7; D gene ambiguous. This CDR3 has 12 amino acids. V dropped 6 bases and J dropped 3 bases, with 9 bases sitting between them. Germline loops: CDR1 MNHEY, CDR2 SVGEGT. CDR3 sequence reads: CASRPPGYEQYF. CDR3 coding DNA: TGTGCCAGCAGACCTCCAGGCTACGAGCAGTACTTC.

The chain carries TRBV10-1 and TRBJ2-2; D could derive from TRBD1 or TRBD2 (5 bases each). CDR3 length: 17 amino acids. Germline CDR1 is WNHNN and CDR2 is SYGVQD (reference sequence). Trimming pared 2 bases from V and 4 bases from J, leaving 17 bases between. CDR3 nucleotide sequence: TGCGCCAGCAGTGAGAGGGACCCCTGGGGCCCCACCGGGGAGCTGTTTTTT. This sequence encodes CASSERDPWGPTGELFF.

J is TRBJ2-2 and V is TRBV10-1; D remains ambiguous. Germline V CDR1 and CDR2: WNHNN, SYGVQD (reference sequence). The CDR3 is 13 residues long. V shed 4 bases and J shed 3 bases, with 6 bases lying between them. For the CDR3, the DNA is TGCGCCAGCAGTGCACGGCACACCGGGGAGCTGTTTTTT. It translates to CASSARHTGELFF.

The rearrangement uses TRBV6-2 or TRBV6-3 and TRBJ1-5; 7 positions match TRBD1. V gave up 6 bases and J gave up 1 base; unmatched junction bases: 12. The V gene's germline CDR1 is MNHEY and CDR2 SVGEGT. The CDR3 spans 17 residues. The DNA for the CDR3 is TGTGCCAGCAGCCAAGAGGGGACAGCTCCGAGCAATCAGCCCCAGCATTTT. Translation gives CASSQEGTAPSNQPQHF.